A selection of T cell receptor beta chains follows, all from one sample in a study of cytomegalovirus exposure and HLA in healthy donors. Method: immunoSEQ multiplex PCR; TCRdb's copy keeps in-frame clones and lacks some. This table has 200,000 to 250,000 clones, approximately 79% appearing once. Sequenced material: PBMCs. Every receptor here comes from a man aged 18 to 29 in good health and CMV-seronegative. CDR3s include the opening cysteine and the closing phenylalanine or tryptophan. The D gene is left open where the match is weak. Not every row has a clone size; where given, it reads once, few, many or a size class.

cdr3_length	clone_size	v_call	d_call	j_call	cdr3_nt	cdr3_aa
17	few	TRBV9	TRBD2	TRBJ2-1	TGTGCCAGCAGCGTAGTCCCAACTAGCGGGATAGACAATGAGCAGTTCTTC	CASSVVPTSGIDNEQFF
15	NA	TRBV27	TRBD2	TRBJ2-1	TGTGCCAGCAGTCTGGGGACTAGCGGAGACAATGAGCAGTTCTTC	CASSLGTSGDNEQFF
12	NA	TRBV30	TRBD1	TRBJ2-7	TGTGCCTGGAGCAGGGGGTCCTACGAGCAGTACTTC	CAWSRGSYEQYF
11	NA	TRBV11-2	NA	TRBJ2-7	TGTGCCAGCAGCCGTAACTACGAGCAGTACTTC	CASSRNYEQYF
16	NA	TRBV4-3	NA	TRBJ2-2	TGCGCCAGCAGCCAAGAAAGAGGCTTTCCCAGCGGGGAGCTGTTTTTT	CASSQERGFPSGELFF
16	few	TRBV9	TRBD2	TRBJ2-1	TGTGCCAGCAGCGTAGTCGGAAGCGGGGGGAACAATGAGCAGTTCTTC	CASSVVGSGGNNEQFF
16	NA	TRBV7-3	TRBD1	TRBJ2-5	TGTGCCAGCAGCTTAACATGGCAGGGGGCGAGAAAGACCCAGTACTTC	CASSLTWQGARKTQYF
18	NA	TRBV18	NA	TRBJ1-6	TGTGCCAGCTCATCCTACGGTACCTTCGGACAGAATAATTCACCCCTCCACTTT	CASSSYGTFGQNNSPLHF
15	few	TRBV5-4	NA	TRBJ2-1	TGTGCCAGCAGCCAGGACACATCAGACTACAATGAGCAGTTCTTC	CASSQDTSDYNEQFF
14	few	TRBV29-1	TRBD2	TRBJ2-5	TGCAGCGTTGGCTTAGCGGGAGGGCAAGAGACCCAGTACTTC	CSVGLAGGQETQYF
15	NA	TRBV9	NA	TRBJ2-3	TGTGCCAGCAGCGTAGGAGGGACTGTCACAGATACGCAGTATTTT	CASSVGGTVTDTQYF
15	NA	TRBV6-6	TRBD1	TRBJ2-1	TGTGCCAGCAACCTACAGGGGGGAGGAAACGATGAGCAGTTCTTC	CASNLQGGGNDEQFF
15	NA	TRBV7-2	TRBD2	TRBJ2-5	TGTGCCAGCAGCATGCAGACTAGCGCGCAAGAGACCCAGTACTTC	CASSMQTSAQETQYF
17	few	TRBV25-1	TRBD1	TRBJ2-1	TGTGCCAGCAGTGACCCTCCGGGGACAGGGGGCTCGGATGAGCAGTTCTTC	CASSDPPGTGGSDEQFF
15	NA	TRBV11-2	NA	TRBJ1-1	TGTGCCAGCAGCTTAGTATCAGGGGCTAACACTGAAGCTTTCTTT	CASSLVSGANTEAFF
16	few	TRBV5-1	TRBD2	TRBJ2-3	TGCGCCAGCAGCTTGGGTAGCGGGAGGGCCATAGATACGCAGTATTTT	CASSLGSGRAIDTQYF
16	few	TRBV6-1	TRBD1	TRBJ2-7	TGTGCCAGCAGTGAAGTTCCGGGACAGGGGTTCTACGAGCAGTACTTC	CASSEVPGQGFYEQYF
16	NA	TRBV4-1	NA	TRBJ2-7	TGCGCCAGCAGCCAAGGTCACGGTCCGCGGGTCGACGAGCAGTACTTC	CASSQGHGPRVDEQYF
17	NA	TRBV9	NA	TRBJ1-3	TGTGCCAGCAGCGTAGACCCGCAGGGAACCTCTGGAAACACCATATATTTT	CASSVDPQGTSGNTIYF
14	NA	TRBV2	NA	TRBJ1-5	TGTGCCAGCAGTGAAATGAGTGGCAATCAGCCCCAGCATTTT	CASSEMSGNQPQHF
14	few	TRBV5-1	TRBD2	TRBJ2-5	TGCGCCAGCAGCTTGTCTAGCGGCCAAGAGACCCAGTACTTC	CASSLSSGQETQYF
14	few	TRBV10-1	NA	TRBJ1-5	TGCGCCAGCAGTTGGCAGGGACTGAATCAGCCCCAGCATTTT	CASSWQGLNQPQHF
12	NA	TRBV19	NA	TRBJ2-5	TGTGCCAGTAGTCCAGGAAAAGAGACCCAGTACTTC	CASSPGKETQYF
15	NA	TRBV9	TRBD1	TRBJ1-5	TGTGCCAGCAGCGCCGGGACAGGGACTCATCAGCCCCAGCATTTT	CASSAGTGTHQPQHF
14	NA	TRBV2	NA	TRBJ2-7	TGTGCCAGCAATTCAGGGATTTTAATGGACGAGCAGTACTTC	CASNSGILMDEQYF
15	NA	TRBV9	TRBD2	TRBJ2-4	TGTGCCAGCAGCGACGGGACTAGCGGGGGAAACATTCAGTACTTC	CASSDGTSGGNIQYF
12	NA	TRBV29-1	NA	TRBJ2-7	TGCAGCGTTGACTCAGGGGCCTACGAGCAGTACTTC	CSVDSGAYEQYF
15	NA	TRBV7-2	TRBD1	TRBJ1-6	TGTGCCAGCAGCTCCACAGGACAGGGTGCCTCACCCCTCCACTTT	CASSSTGQGASPLHF
11	NA	TRBV20-1	TRBD1	TRBJ2-7	TGCAGTGCGAGGACAGGGTCCGAGCAGTACTTC	CSARTGSEQYF
16	NA	TRBV9	NA	TRBJ2-3	TGTGCCAGCAGCGTAGAAGGATCTAGTGCCCTAAATACGCAGTATTTT	CASSVEGSSALNTQYF
20	once	TRBV2	TRBD2	TRBJ2-1	TGTGCCAGCAGTGATATCAGGGGTAGGACTAGCGGGGGGGCCGGTAATGAGCAGTTCTTC	CASSDIRGRTSGGAGNEQFF
16	once	TRBV28	TRBD2	TRBJ2-7	TGTGCCAGCAGTTCCCGGACTAGCGGGAGGGCCTACGAGCAGTACTTC	CASSSRTSGRAYEQYF
14	NA	TRBV30	NA	TRBJ1-2	TGTGCCTGCCCTTCGCTGGGGCCTAACTATGGCTACACCTTC	CACPSLGPNYGYTF
15	NA	TRBV5-4	TRBD1	TRBJ1-2	TGTGCCAGCAGCTTGGGGGGACAGGGGGACTATGGCTACACCTTC	CASSLGGQGDYGYTF
16	NA	TRBV30	TRBD1	TRBJ2-2	TGTGCCTGGAGTGTTAGGTGGACAGGGGACACCGGGGAGCTGTTTTTT	CAWSVRWTGDTGELFF
15	NA	TRBV5-1	TRBD1	TRBJ2-7	TGCGCCAGCAGCCAGGACAGGGGGATATCCTACGAGCAGTACTTC	CASSQDRGISYEQYF
12	NA	TRBV7-9	NA	TRBJ2-1	TGTGCCAGCAGCGACTCAGGGGCCTTCGCGATCTTC	CASSDSGAFAIF
14	once	TRBV15	NA	TRBJ2-1	TGTGCCACCAGCAAACAGGTAACCCACAATGAGCAGTTCTTC	CATSKQVTHNEQFF
15	NA	TRBV9	TRBD1	TRBJ2-7	TGTGCCAGCAGCGTAGAAGGGACAGGGCCCTACGAGCAGTACTTC	CASSVEGTGPYEQYF
14	few	TRBV11-2	NA	TRBJ2-5	TGTGCCAGCAGCTTCGGAACAGTGCAAGAGACCCAGTACTTC	CASSFGTVQETQYF
15	once	TRBV28	NA	TRBJ1-2	TGTGCCAGCAGTTTCCTGAGTTCGGGGAGCTATGGCTACACCTTC	CASSFLSSGSYGYTF
14	once	TRBV9	NA	TRBJ2-6	TGTGCCAGCAGCCCCCGTACTGGGGCCAACGTCCTGACTTTC	CASSPRTGANVLTF
18	NA	TRBV11-3	TRBD2	TRBJ2-2	TGTGCCAGCAGCCCACTTCTTAGCGGGGGCCGCAACACCGGGGAGCTGTTTTTT	CASSPLLSGGRNTGELFF
15	NA	TRBV9	TRBD1	TRBJ2-7	TGTGCCAGCAGCGTAGCTGAGGGGACAGGTTGCGAGCAGTACTTC	CASSVAEGTGCEQYF
13	NA	TRBV6-6	NA	TRBJ1-5	TGTGCCAGCAGTTACTCAGGGGAACAGCCCCAGCATTTT	CASSYSGEQPQHF
19	NA	TRBV30	NA	TRBJ1-3	TGTGCCTGGTTACCTCGGCTCGCAGGCTATGGTGACTCTGGAAACACCATATATTTT	CAWLPRLAGYGDSGNTIYF
15	NA	TRBV7-3	NA	TRBJ2-5	TGTGCCAGCAGCCCTTCTTCCGGACACGCGGAGACCCAGTACTTC	CASSPSSGHAETQYF
14	NA	TRBV11-3	TRBD1	TRBJ1-1	TGTGCCAGCAGCTCGATAACAGGGGGCACTGAAGCTTTCTTT	CASSSITGGTEAFF
12	NA	TRBV15	TRBD1	TRBJ1-2	TGTGCCACCGCGGACAGGGGAAATGGCTACACCTTC	CATADRGNGYTF
13	NA	TRBV2	NA	TRBJ2-1	TGTGCCAGCAGTACGGGGGAGAGCAATGAGCAGTTCTTC	CASSTGESNEQFF
13	few	TRBV30	TRBD2	TRBJ2-1	TGTGCCTGGACCTTCCGGGGGGGGAATGAGCAGTTCTTC	CAWTFRGGNEQFF
20	NA	TRBV6-1	TRBD1	TRBJ2-7	TGTGCCAGCAGTGAAGCCTCGGGGGGACAGGGGGCGTTTGGCTCCTACGAGCAGTACTTC	CASSEASGGQGAFGSYEQYF
15	few	TRBV14	NA	TRBJ1-1	TGTGCCAGCAGCCAGCCCCCCGCAGGGGTCAATGAAGCTTTCTTT	CASSQPPAGVNEAFF
16	NA	TRBV5-5	NA	TRBJ2-3	TGTGCCAGCAGCTTGGGGGTCGGGATCGTGACAGATACGCAGTATTTT	CASSLGVGIVTDTQYF
14	NA	TRBV5-1	TRBD1	TRBJ1-1	TGCGCCAGCAGCTCGGACAGGGCGAACACTGAAGCTTTCTTT	CASSSDRANTEAFF
16	NA	TRBV4-1	NA	TRBJ2-3	TGCGCCAGCAGCCAGATAGGACACGCGGCGACAGATACGCAGTATTTT	CASSQIGHAATDTQYF
15	NA	TRBV5-1	NA	TRBJ2-5	TGCGCCAGCAGCTTGAGAGGACAGCAACAAGAGACCCAGTACTTC	CASSLRGQQQETQYF